What follows are 20 T cell receptor beta chains derived from one specimen sequenced in a study of regulatory T cells in long-lasting Graves disease. Investigators prepared the TCR beta libraries by applying iRepertoire HTBI primers and Arm-PCR of CDR3 regions. TCRdb re-derived calls from the multiplex PCR reads in MiXCR, one entry per CDR3 protein. The profile shows approximately 230,000 distinct CDR3 sequences, around 18% of them singletons. Sample time point: newly diagnosed GD, antithyroid drugs for less than 3 months. The TCR library was prepared using RNA isolated from PBMCs. The sample here was peripheral blood mononuclear cells (PBMCs), taken at new diagnosis, from a patient treated with antithyroid drugs. Receptors originate from a female donor with Graves disease.

The table lists this clonotype with many counts. The genes are TRBV20-1 and TRBJ1-1; D may be TRBD1 (6 bases). The CDR3 is 15 residues long. Germline CDR1 and CDR2: DFQATT and SNEGSKA (reference sequence). V was trimmed by 1 base and J by 5 bases, leaving 17 bases between them. The DNA of the CDR3 is TGCAGTGCTAGAGGAGGGGGGGTAGGGGGGACTGAAGCTTTCTTT. It codes for CSARGGGVGGTEAFF.

This clonotype showed up many times. The chain employs TRBV28 and TRBJ2-5, with D possibly matching TRBD1 (5 bases). Trimming removed 2 bases from V and 2 bases from J, with 15 bases in between. Germline CDR1 is MDHEN and CDR2 is SYDVKM. This CDR3 has 16 residues. The CDR3 protein is CASSLPLTGLQETQYF. In DNA, the CDR3 is TGTGCCAGCAGTTTACCCCTTACAGGATTACAAGAGACCCAGTACTTC.

This clonotype showed up just a few times. The chain is built from TRBV29-1 and TRBJ2-7; TRBD2 aligns across 16 bases. The CDR3 has 18 amino acids. The ends lost 0 bases at V and 6 bases at J; junction bases unmatched: 11. From germline, CDR1 is SQVTM and CDR2 ANQGSEA. CDR3: CSVEDPGLAGGPWGEQYF. For the CDR3, the DNA is TGCAGCGTTGAAGACCCGGGACTAGCGGGAGGGCCCTGGGGCGAGCAGTACTTC.

This clonotype came up many times. The genes are TRBV28 and TRBJ2-7; 7 bases are a match to TRBD1. CDR3 length: 14 residues. J gave up 2 bases and V 6 bases, and 7 bases lay outside the gene matches. Germline CDR1 and CDR2: MDHEN and SYDVKM. Here the CDR3 reads CASRGQANTYEQYF. The CDR3 DNA sequence: TGTGCCAGCAGAGGACAGGCGAATACCTACGAGCAGTACTTC.

In the case of this clonotype: The likely explanation is a read error, given a far larger clone one base away. The chain employs TRBV11-2 and TRBJ2-3; D unclear. With the DNA end fitting TRBJ1-1 better, the J assignment may be wrong. Germline-derived CDR1 and CDR2 are SGHAT and FQNNGV. The CDR3 sequence is 13 residues long. In nucleotides, the CDR3 is TGTGCCAGCAGCTTAGGGTTAAGCACTGAAGCTTTCTTT. Its translation is CASSLGLSTEAFF.

Ten or more counts support this clonotype. This sequence joins TRBV7-8 and TRBJ2-2; D unclear. The V gene's germline CDR1 is SGHVS and CDR2 FQNEAQ. This CDR3 has 15 amino acids. Trimming pared 0 bases from V and 5 bases from J, leaving 10 bases between. The CDR3 sequence is CASSLAGWQTGELFF. For the CDR3, the DNA is TGTGCCAGCAGCTTAGCAGGGTGGCAGACCGGGGAGCTGTTTTTT.

With regard to this clonotype: A far larger clone lies a single base away; this is likely a read error. The chain carries TRBV28 and TRBJ2-5; tentatively, D is TRBD2 (5 bases). The J call may be wrong; the DNA end is better matched by TRBJ2-1. This CDR3 is built from 14 residues. The germline V gene encodes CDR1 MDHEN and CDR2 SYDVKM. The CDR3 reads CASRGGLYANGQFF. The CDR3 bases are TGTGCCAGCAGGGGCGGGCTTTACGCCAATGGGCAGTTCTTC.

This clonotype has just one count. This could be a read error, since a much larger clone is one nucleotide away. This chain uses TRBV20-1 with TRBJ2-7, with D unclear. Germline CDR1 and CDR2: DFQATT and SNEGSKA (reference sequence). The CDR3 spans 12 residues. CDR3 DNA: TGCAGTGCCGTAGCAAAGGGCTACGAGCGGTACTTC. Amino acid sequence: CSAVAKGYERYF.

This clonotype appeared many times. The V call is TRBV11-2, the J call TRBJ1-1; 8 bases fit TRBD1. With V trimmed by 2 bases and J by 2 bases, 4 bases remained unmatched. CDR1 and CDR2 from the germline V gene are SGHAT and FQNNGV. The CDR3 extends over 15 amino acids. The CDR3 region has the DNA TGTGCCAGCAGCTTACGACAGGGGTTTAACACTGAAGCTTTCTTT. Translated: CASSLRQGFNTEAFF.

This clonotype has at least ten counts. The chain carries TRBV11-2 and TRBJ2-2; weak D call: TRBD2 (6 bases). The CDR3 totals 16 residues. V lost 5 bases to trimming and J lost 1 base, with 14 bases between them. CDR1 and CDR2 (germline): SGHAT, FQNNGV. CDR3 in amino acids: CASSLGGGQNTGELFF. The DNA of the CDR3 is TGTGCCAGCAGCCTTGGGGGAGGTCAGAACACCGGGGAGCTGTTTTTT.

CDR3: CASSVDRAFYGYTF. Here the CDR3 DNA reads TGTGCCAGCAGCGTTGACAGGGCTTTCTATGGCTACACCTTC. V is TRBV9 and J is TRBJ1-2; TRBD1 aligns across 7 bases. V gave up 2 bases and J gave up 4 bases; unmatched junction bases: 5. CDR3 length: 14 residues. Per germline, CDR1 SGDLS and CDR2 YYNGEE. Full variable domain (remainder filled in from reference TRBV9 and TRBJ1-2): DSGVTQTPKHLITATGQRVTLRCSPRSGDLSVYWYQQSLDQGLQFLIQYYNGEERAKGNILERFSAQQFPDLHSELNLSSLELGDSALYFCASSVDRAFYGYTFGSGTRLTVV.

V usage is TRBV12-3 or TRBV12-4 and J usage is TRBJ1-1, with 7 nucleotides matching TRBD1. There are 14 residues in the CDR3. With 5 bases clipped from V and 3 bases from J, the junction kept 6 bases outside the gene matches. CDR3: CASSGGQQDTEAFF. The CDR3 nucleotides are TGTGCCAGCAGTGGGGGACAGCAGGACACTGAAGCTTTCTTT.

This clonotype was picked up many times. The junction shows a germline mismatch at one end, possibly a read error. The CDR3 coding sequence is TGTGCTAGCAGCCTAGGGACTAATGAAAAACTGTTTTTT. Protein sequence: CASSLGTNEKLFF. The chain joins TRBV11-2 to TRBJ1-4; D gene ambiguous. The CDR3 has 13 residues. Germline V gene sequence: CDR1 SGHAT, CDR2 FQNNGV.

In this sample, this clonotype turned up a few times. Mismatch with germline at one junction end may stem from a read error. This chain links TRBV6-1 with TRBJ2-7; unclear D gene. Germline V CDR1 and CDR2: MNHNS, SASEGT. This CDR3 region has 14 residues. CDR3 loop: CASRIEGRSYDQYF. The CDR3 coding sequence is TGTGCCAGCAGGATAGAAGGGCGCTCCTACGATCAGTACTTC.

In this sample, this clonotype turned up many times. The chain couples TRBV20-1 to TRBJ2-1; D ambiguous. Germline V CDR1 and CDR2: DFQATT, SNEGSKA (reference sequence). The CDR3 has 14 residues. Trimming stripped 4 bases from V and 2 bases from J, with 12 bases between. CDR3 coding DNA: TGCAGTGCTACTAGGTCGGGCCCCTACAATGAGCAGTTCTTC. Translation gives CSATRSGPYNEQFF.

This clonotype showed up many times. This chain joins TRBV11-2 and TRBJ2-3; D ambiguous. Germline V gene sequence: CDR1 SGHAT, CDR2 FQNNGV. V was cut by 6 bases and J by 0 bases, with 13 bases left in between. CDR3 length: 15 amino acids. The CDR3 nucleotides read TGTGCCAGCAGAAACGGGTTTTCTAGCACAGATACGCAGTATTTT. Protein product: CASRNGFSSTDTQYF.

This clonotype was seen at least ten times. A read error may account for a junction end that differs from germline. The chain has TRBV11-2 and TRBJ1-1, with D possibly TRBD1 on 6 matching bases. The CDR3 has 14 amino acids. The germline V gene encodes CDR1 SGHAT and CDR2 FQNNGV. The CDR3 reads CANSLTVLDSQAFF. In DNA, the CDR3 is TGTGCCAACAGCTTAACGGTATTGGACAGCCAAGCTTTCTTT.

The chain links TRBV29-1 to TRBJ2-1, with a possible D match to TRBD2 (5 bases). This CDR3 comprises 14 residues. From germline, CDR1 is SQVTM and CDR2 ANQGSEA. V shed 5 bases and J shed 3 bases, with 14 bases lying between them. CDR3 DNA: TGCAGCGTTCGAGCAGCTGGACTCTACAATGAGCAGTTCTTC. Its translation is CSVRAAGLYNEQFF.

This clonotype was detected many times. The J gene is TRBJ2-3, the V gene TRBV12-3 or TRBV12-4; the D is unclear. The length of the CDR3 is 14 residues. V lost 4 bases, J lost 0 bases, and 8 bases lay in between. CDR3 sequence: CASSSRRSTDTQYF. In DNA form, the CDR3 reads TGTGCCAGCAGTTCTCGACGGAGCACAGATACGCAGTATTTT.

The table lists this clonotype with many counts. The chain links TRBV20-1 to TRBJ2-5; D perhaps matches TRBD2 (7 bases). The V end was cut by 4 bases, the J end by 4 bases, with 13 bases between. The CDR3 consists of 13 residues. CDR1 and CDR2 from the germline V gene are DFQATT and SNEGSKA (reference sequence). CDR3 sequence: CSATSRGGETQYF. The CDR3 DNA follows: TGCAGTGCTACCTCTAGGGGGGGAGAGACCCAGTACTTC.